Presented here are 14 T cell receptor beta chains from one specimen sequenced in a study of blood T cell repertoires in COVID-19. The assay was immunoSEQ multiplex PCR, and TCRdb's table has in-frame clones only and misses some. The data hold some 270,000 clones, with 70% to 90% observed a single time. The sequenced material came from peripheral blood. Source of these receptors: a woman aged 70-85 years with acute or convalescent COVID-19.

The genes are TRBV5-1 and TRBJ1-2; 10 bases are a match to TRBD1. Looked up from germline, CDR1 is SGHRS and CDR2 is YFSETQ. The CDR3 is 14 residues long. The J segment lost 5 bases and the V segment lost 5 bases, leaving 6 bases of the junction unmatched. The CDR3 protein is CASRPGQGGYGYTF. The CDR3 coding sequence is TGCGCCAGCAGACCCGGACAGGGGGGGTATGGCTACACCTTC.

The gene calls are TRBV5-6 and TRBJ2-7; 7 bases match TRBD1. This CDR3 has 12 amino acids. Germline V lookup: CDR1 SGHDT, CDR2 YYEEEE. V dropped 4 bases and J dropped 6; count of bases not matched to a gene: 4. The CDR3, as DNA: TGTGCCAGCAGCCAGGACAGGTTCGAGCAGTACTTC. Translation: CASSQDRFEQYF.

V is TRBV5-1 and J is TRBJ2-3; TRBD2 agrees at 16 bases. Germline V gives CDR1 SGHRS, CDR2 YFSETQ. The CDR3 length is 16 residues. Trimming at V came to 4 bases and at J to 5 bases, leaving 4 bases not matched to a gene. The CDR3 region has the DNA TGCGCCAGCAGCCCCGGGACTAGCGGGGGGGGAGATACGCAGTATTTT. Its translation: CASSPGTSGGGDTQYF.

The V and J genes are TRBV7-9 and TRBJ1-6, with D possibly being TRBD1 (5 bases). Between the trimmed V and J ends, which lost 6 bases and 5 bases, there was a span of 11 bases. The germline CDR1 and CDR2 sequences are SEHNR and FQNEAQ (reference sequence). CDR3 length equals 14 residues. This CDR3 is CASSSQGHNSPLHF. The CDR3, as DNA: TGTGCCAGCAGTTCCCAGGGTCATAATTCACCCCTCCACTTT.

V is TRBV29-1 and J is TRBJ1-1, with 8 nucleotides matching TRBD1. Germline CDR1 and CDR2: SQVTM and ANQGSEA. The CDR3 covers 12 residues. Unmatched junction bases numbered 10, after V lost 6 bases and J lost 10 bases. CDR3 DNA: TGCAGCGTCGGACAGGGAGGGGTGGGAGCTTTCTTT. This codes for CSVGQGGVGAFF.

The chain uses TRBV5-1 and TRBJ2-3; D call uncertain. The CDR3 is 14 residues long. The V and J ends lost 1 base and 4 bases respectively, with 10 bases between them. The germline V gene has CDR1 SGHRS and CDR2 YFSETQ. Written as DNA, the CDR3 is TGCGCCAGCAGCTTGAGGTTAGCCCCAGATACGCAGTATTTT. Translation: CASSLRLAPDTQYF.

The CDR3 reads CSVVWGNRGSFF. The CDR3 nucleotides read TGCAGCGTTGTGTGGGGAAACAGGGGATCGTTCTTC. The gene calls are TRBV29-1 and TRBJ2-1, with 7 positions matching TRBD1. The CDR3 has 12 amino acids. Germline V CDR1 and CDR2: SQVTM, ANQGSEA. J gave up 15 bases and V 4 bases, and 12 bases lay outside the gene matches.

V usage is TRBV6-5 and J usage is TRBJ1-3; 12 bases are shared with TRBD1. Trimming took 1 base from V and 11 from J; bases not matched to a gene: 6. This CDR3 contains 15 residues. Germline CDR1 is MNHEY and CDR2 is SVGAGI. This CDR3 reads CASSYYLGQGAPIYF. The DNA for the CDR3 is TGTGCCAGCAGTTACTATCTGGGACAGGGGGCACCCATATATTTT.

The DNA for the CDR3 is TGCGCCAGCAGCTTGGAGGCAGGATCGGCTGAAGCTTTCTTT. It encodes CASSLEAGSAEAFF. The rearrangement uses TRBV5-1 and TRBJ1-1; no clear D. The CDR3 is made up of 14 amino acids. V was pared by 0 bases and J by 6 bases, with 12 bases between. Germline V gene lookup returns CDR1 SGHRS and CDR2 YFSETQ. Combining the CDR3 with reference TRBV5-1 and TRBJ1-1 gives the whole variable domain KAGVTQTPRYLIKTRGQQVTLSCSPISGHRSVSWYQQTPGQGLQFLFEYFSETQRNKGNFPGRFSGRQFSNSRSEMNVSTLELGDSALYLCASSLEAGSAEAFFGQGTRLTVV.

The J gene is TRBJ2-7, the V gene TRBV5-1, with 13 nucleotides matching TRBD2. Looked up from germline, CDR1 is SGHRS and CDR2 is YFSETQ. The CDR3 has 15 amino acids. Germline trimming cut 5 bases from V and 5 bases from J; bases unmatched to any gene: 7. The DNA of the CDR3 is TGCGCCAGCAGTTTGTTCGGACTAGCGGGAGACGAGCAGTACTTC. Translated: CASSLFGLAGDEQYF.

V is TRBV12-3 or TRBV12-4 and J is TRBJ2-7, with D unresolved. The V and J ends lost 5 bases and 9 bases respectively, with 14 bases between them. The CDR3 has 12 residues. CDR3 protein: CASSIWPLAQYF. CDR3 coding DNA: TGTGCCAGCAGTATTTGGCCCCTGGCGCAGTACTTC.

The rearrangement uses TRBV14 and TRBJ2-5; tentative D call: TRBD1 (6 bases). CDR1 is SGHDN and CDR2 is FVKESK in the germline V gene. This CDR3 region has 13 residues. V was shortened by 2 bases and J by 4 bases, with 8 bases between the two germline ends. The CDR3: CASSQQGRETQYF. CDR3 bases: TGTGCCAGCAGCCAACAGGGGCGAGAGACCCAGTACTTC.

This clone was seen a single time. This rearrangement joins TRBV18 to TRBJ2-1; no firm D call. Looked up from germline, CDR1 is KGHSH and CDR2 is LQKENI. The CDR3 has 14 amino acids. V lost 0 bases and J lost 7, with 10 bases in between. The CDR3 spells CASSPPVGPNEQFF. The DNA of the CDR3 is TGTGCCAGCTCACCACCGGTGGGCCCGAATGAGCAGTTCTTC.

The CDR3 region has the DNA TGTGCCAGTAGACCGACAGGGGTGAACACTGAAGCTTTCTTT. Its translation is CASRPTGVNTEAFF. The V and J genes are TRBV19 and TRBJ1-1; the match to TRBD1 covers 8 bases. CDR1 LNHDA and CDR2 SQIVND come from the germline V gene (reference sequence). Losses at the gene ends were 6 bases for V and 0 bases for J; bases not matched to a gene: 3. This CDR3 has 14 residues.